The rows below give T cell receptor beta chains drawn from one sample of a study of blood T cells in healthy people across ages. MiXCR, run by TCRdb on the 5' RACE reads, gives a single entry per CDR3 protein. The profile shows some 1,800,000 distinct CDR3 sequences, 30% to 40% of them singletons. The sequencing input was blood. The receptors stem from a human donor in good health. CDR3s include the opening cysteine and the closing phenylalanine or tryptophan. Each record gives: clone size, D gene, J gene, V gene, CDR3 protein, CDR3 DNA. A D gene is named only where the DNA matches it firmly. Only part of the rows carry a size: once, few, many, or a class if the clone is expanded.

-,-,TRBJ2-3,TRBV6-2/TRBV6-3,CASSYGAAGAQYF,TGTGCCAGCAGTTACGGGGCCGCAGGTGCGCAGTATTTT
few,-,TRBJ2-5,TRBV29-1,CSALHMRSQYF,TGCAGCGCTCTCCATATGAGGTCCCAGTACTTC
-,TRBD1,TRBJ2-7,TRBV12-3/TRBV12-4,CASSTTGVEQYF,TGTGCCAGCAGCACGACAGGGGTAGAGCAGTACTTC
-,-,TRBJ2-7,TRBV7-2,CASSLTGSENYEQYF,TGTGCCAGCAGCTTGACAGGATCGGAAAACTACGAGCAGTACTTC
few,-,TRBJ1-2,TRBV5-1,CASSLGSSAGYGYTF,TGCGCCAGCAGCTTGGGATCTTCAGCCGGCTATGGCTACACCTTC
few,TRBD1,TRBJ2-3,TRBV5-1,CASSSGIGGFTQYF,TGCGCCAGCAGCTCCGGGATAGGGGGCTTTACGCAGTATTTT
-,-,TRBJ1-2,TRBV7-8,CASSLERKVARNYGYTF,TGTGCCAGCAGCTTAGAGAGGAAGGTGGCCCGTAACTATGGCTACACCTTC
-,-,TRBJ2-1,TRBV19,CASTSNSYNEQFF,TGTGCCAGTACTAGTAACTCCTACAATGAACAGTTCTTC
-,TRBD1,TRBJ1-1,TRBV20-1,CSARQGAWNTEAFF,TGCAGTGCTAGGCAGGGGGCTTGGAACACTGAAGCTTTCTTT
few,-,TRBJ2-1,TRBV2,CASNQGYNEQFF,TGTGCCAGCAACCAGGGCTACAATGAGCAGTTCTTC
-,TRBD2,TRBJ2-7,TRBV6-5,CASRPGLVSDEQYF,TGTGCCAGCAGACCGGGACTAGTATCTGACGAGCAGTACTTC
-,-,TRBJ2-3,TRBV24-1,CATSKSGPGTDTQYF,TGTGCCACCTCGAAGTCGGGTCCCGGCACAGATACGCAGTATTTT
-,TRBD2,TRBJ2-1,TRBV5-6,CASSFLPGLAGLNEQFF,TGTGCCAGCAGCTTCCTGCCGGGACTAGCGGGTCTCAATGAGCAGTTCTTC
-,-,TRBJ1-4,TRBV7-2,CASSLEGRRGEKLFF,TGTGCCAGCAGCTTAGAGGGCAGGAGAGGGGAAAAACTGTTTTTT
-,-,TRBJ1-1,TRBV7-9,CASSTRTVSNTEAFF,TGTGCCAGCAGCACCCGGACAGTCTCGAACACTGAAGCTTTCTTT
-,-,TRBJ2-7,TRBV6-2/TRBV6-3,CASSYEQSSSCEQYF,TGTGCCAGCAGTTACGAACAGTCCAGCTCCTGCGAGCAGTACTTC
few,TRBD1,TRBJ2-7,TRBV4-2,CASGQGQGTGYEQYF,TGTGCCAGCGGCCAAGGACAGGGAACGGGCTACGAGCAGTACTTC
-,TRBD1,TRBJ2-7,TRBV12-3/TRBV12-4,CASTMTGSLSYEQYF,TGTGCCAGCACCATGACAGGGTCGCTCTCCTACGAGCAGTACTTC
-,TRBD2,TRBJ2-1,TRBV7-2,CASSLSYGSGVLQFF,TGTGCCAGCAGCTTATCGTATGGTAGCGGGGTGTTGCAGTTCTTC
-,-,TRBJ2-7,TRBV5-5,CASSPPVVSYEQYF,TGTGCCAGCAGCCCCCCGGTTGTGTCCTACGAGCAGTACTTC
few,TRBD1,TRBJ1-1,TRBV12-3/TRBV12-4,CASSSPDREIEAFF,TGTGCCAGCAGCTCGCCGGACAGGGAAATTGAAGCTTTCTTT
-,TRBD2,TRBJ2-3,TRBV5-1,CASSRGLAGSSTDTQYF,TGCGCCAGCAGCAGGGGACTAGCGGGGAGCAGCACAGATACGCAGTATTTT
-,-,TRBJ1-5,TRBV20-1,CSAPTALNQPQHF,TGCAGTGCGCCAACGGCTCTCAATCAGCCCCAGCATTTT
-,TRBD2,TRBJ2-7,TRBV6-2/TRBV6-3,CASSPAGAYPYEQYF,TGTGCCAGCAGCCCAGCGGGGGCCTACCCCTACGAGCAGTACTTC
-,-,TRBJ1-1,TRBV9,CASSLLDTNTEAFF,TGTGCCAGCAGCCTACTGGACACGAACACTGAAGCTTTCTTT
-,TRBD1,TRBJ1-5,TRBV20-1,CSARAGQGLVNQPQHF,TGCAGTGCTAGGGCGGGACAGGGCCTGGTCAATCAGCCCCAGCATTTT
few,TRBD2,TRBJ2-5,TRBV5-4,CASSFFPGGETQYF,TGTGCCAGCAGCTTTTTTCCGGGGGGAGAGACCCAGTACTTC
few,-,TRBJ2-5,TRBV6-2/TRBV6-3,CASSYAGGEMETQYF,TGTGCCAGCAGTTACGCAGGGGGGGAGATGGAGACCCAGTACTTC
few,-,TRBJ1-1,TRBV5-1,CASSLELGGTEAFF,TGCGCCAGCAGCTTGGAACTGGGTGGGACTGAAGCTTTCTTT
-,-,TRBJ1-1,TRBV7-3,CASSPTGQSTEAFF,TGTGCCAGCAGCCCTACGGGACAAAGCACTGAAGCTTTCTTT
few,-,TRBJ2-7,TRBV6-4,CASSTLTGNSYEQYF,TGTGCCAGCAGTACTTTGACGGGCAACTCCTACGAGCAGTACTTC
few,-,TRBJ1-1,TRBV20-1,CSARARGGTEAFF,TGCAGTGCTAGAGCCAGGGGTGGCACTGAAGCTTTCTTT
-,TRBD2,TRBJ2-5,TRBV29-1,CSVYGGETQYF,TGCAGCGTATACGGGGGGGAGACCCAGTACTTC
-,-,TRBJ2-7,TRBV24-1,CAAEDSFTYEQYF,TGTGCCGCTGAGGACAGCTTTACCTACGAGCAGTACTTC
-,-,TRBJ2-7,TRBV28,CATSPTDSYEQYF,TGTGCCACCAGCCCAACAGACTCCTACGAGCAGTACTTC
many,-,TRBJ2-7,TRBV28,CASSAGQSYEQYF,TGTGCCAGCAGCGCGGGACAGTCCTACGAGCAGTACTTC
-,TRBD2,TRBJ2-2,TRBV20-1,CSGQLAGGSTGELFF,TGCAGTGGTCAGCTAGCGGGGGGGAGTACCGGGGAGTTGTTTTTT
few,TRBD2,TRBJ2-4,TRBV4-1,CASSQDAQGGRNIQYF,TGCGCCAGCAGCCAAGATGCGCAGGGAGGGCGAAACATTCAGTACTTC
-,TRBD1,TRBJ1-1,TRBV29-1,CSVEEGGTAFF,TGCAGCGTTGAAGAAGGGGGCACGGCTTTCTTT
-,-,TRBJ2-2,TRBV9,CASSGPLWVTGELFF,TGTGCCAGCAGCGGCCCCCTATGGGTCACCGGGGAGCTGTTTTTT
-,TRBD2,TRBJ2-7,TRBV5-1,CASSPRGTSGYEQYF,TGCGCCAGCAGCCCGCGAGGGACTAGCGGCTACGAGCAGTACTTC
few,TRBD2,TRBJ2-1,TRBV7-3,CASSLSGGSHNEQFF,TGTGCCAGCTCCCTTAGCGGGGGGTCCCACAATGAGCAGTTCTTC
few,-,TRBJ1-1,TRBV7-3,CASSSLRGTEAFF,TGTGCCAGCAGCTCCTTGCGGGGCACTGAAGCTTTCTTT
few,-,TRBJ2-1,TRBV12-3/TRBV12-4,CASRQASAGNEQFF,TGTGCCAGCAGACAGGCCTCGGCCGGTAATGAGCAGTTCTTC
few,TRBD1,TRBJ2-1,TRBV29-1,CSVEIGTGVTYNEQFF,TGCAGCGTTGAGATAGGGACAGGGGTTACCTACAATGAGCAGTTCTTC
many,TRBD2,TRBJ2-1,TRBV10-3,CATNSGGVYNEQFF,TGTGCCACCAATAGCGGGGGAGTCTACAATGAGCAGTTCTTC
few,-,TRBJ2-5,TRBV20-1,CSARVQGFIETQYF,TGCAGTGCTAGAGTTCAGGGCTTCATAGAGACCCAGTACTTC
-,-,TRBJ2-1,TRBV4-3,CASSRATPGSSYNEQFF,TGCGCCAGCAGCCGAGCAACCCCAGGGTCTTCCTACAATGAGCAGTTCTTC
few,TRBD1,TRBJ2-3,TRBV10-3,CALGGQDTDTQYF,TGTGCCCTGGGGGGACAGGACACAGATACGCAGTATTTT
-,TRBD1,TRBJ2-1,TRBV7-2,CPSSTLDRKASNEQFF,TGTCCCAGCAGCACCCTGGACAGGAAGGCCAGCAATGAGCAGTTCTTC
-,-,TRBJ1-2,TRBV28,CASSFYGYGYTF,TGTGCCAGCAGTTTCTACGGCTATGGCTACACCTTC
few,-,TRBJ2-1,TRBV6-2/TRBV6-3,CASSYGGRQFF,TGTGCCAGCAGTTATGGGGGCAGGCAGTTCTTC
few,TRBD2,TRBJ2-5,TRBV7-2,CASSLASSGGWETQYF,TGTGCCAGCAGCTTAGCATCAAGCGGGGGTTGGGAGACCCAGTACTTC
few,-,TRBJ1-1,TRBV28,CASSLKDSSEAFF,TGTGCCAGCAGTTTAAAAGATAGCAGTGAAGCTTTCTTT
-,-,TRBJ2-2,TRBV3-1,CASSQGRASSLYTGELFF,TGTGCCAGCAGCCAAGGTAGGGCCTCCTCCCTCTACACCGGGGAGCTGTTTTTT
-,-,TRBJ2-2,TRBV10-3,CATLSTRAGELFF,TGTGCCACCCTTTCGACTCGGGCCGGGGAGCTGTTTTTT
-,-,TRBJ1-2,TRBV6-5,CASSYWPEANYGYTF,TGTGCCAGCAGTTACTGGCCAGAAGCTAACTATGGCTACACCTTC